The 17 T cell receptor beta chains below come from one sample, sequenced in a study of blood T cell repertoires in COVID-19. Libraries were prepared by immunoSEQ multiplex PCR; TCRdb keeps only in-frame clonotypes and omits some of them. The data show fewer than 350,000 clones, 70% to 90% seen once. The specimen sequenced was peripheral blood. The receptors here all came from a woman aged 50 to 65 who had recovered from COVID-19.

The chain joins TRBV4-1 to TRBJ2-7; perhaps TRBD1 as D (5 bases). Germline V gene sequence: CDR1 MGHRA, CDR2 YSYEKL. CDR3 length equals 15 residues. Trimming removed 1 base at V and 2 bases at J, with 12 bases between. CDR3 nucleotide sequence: TGCGCCAGCAGCCAAGCTCCAGGGCCCGCCTACGAGCAGTACTTC. Translation gives CASSQAPGPAYEQYF.

This chain joins TRBV28 and TRBJ1-5; perhaps TRBD1 as D (5 bases). Germline loops: CDR1 MDHEN, CDR2 SYDVKM. V was shortened by 8 bases and J by 3 bases, with 20 bases between the two germline ends. This CDR3 region has 16 residues. The CDR3 spells CASLDSLGGDNQPQHF. CDR3 coding DNA: TGTGCCAGCCTCGATTCTTTGGGAGGGGACAATCAGCCCCAGCATTTT.

This clone was counted a single time. This chain joins TRBV14 and TRBJ2-7; TRBD1 agrees at 9 bases. The CDR3 runs 17 residues. Germline CDR1 reads SGHDN; CDR2 reads FVKESK. V was pared by 1 base and J by 9 bases, with 16 bases of the junction left unmatched. The CDR3 bases are TGTGCCAGCAGCCAAGCACCGCGGGACAGGGACACCATACCGCAGTACTTC. Translating gives CASSQAPRDRDTIPQYF.

The V and J genes are TRBV11-3 and TRBJ2-1, with D unresolved. Trimming left V 2 bases short and J 8 bases short, with 13 bases between. CDR1 is SGHNT, CDR2 YENEEA, per germline. The CDR3 has 14 residues. CDR3 sequence: CASSLNGGTHEQFF. The DNA of the CDR3 is TGTGCCAGCAGCTTAAACGGCGGTACCCATGAGCAGTTCTTC.

The chain joins TRBV7-6 to TRBJ2-1; 14 nucleotides agree with TRBD2. This CDR3 spans 17 amino acids. J lost 7 bases, V lost 6 bases, and 11 bases had no gene match. Germline-derived CDR1 and CDR2 are SGHVS and FNYEAQ. This CDR3 is CASSPAGLAGGGNEQFF. In DNA form, the CDR3 reads TGTGCCAGCAGTCCAGCCGGACTAGCGGGAGGAGGGAATGAGCAGTTCTTC.

The chain links TRBV27 to TRBJ2-7, with 9 bases matching TRBD1. The length of the CDR3 is 15 residues. Germline-derived CDR1 and CDR2 are MNHEY and SMNVEV (reference sequence). With V trimmed by 4 bases and J by 4 bases, 8 bases remained unmatched. DNA for the CDR3: TGTGCCAGCAGTTCCCCCGGGACAGGGAATTACGAGCAGTACTTC. This encodes CASSSPGTGNYEQYF.

V and J are TRBV6-2 or TRBV6-3 and TRBJ2-2; TRBD1 might be the D (6 bases). Per the germline V gene, CDR1 is MNHEY and CDR2 is SVGEGT. The CDR3 runs to 16 residues. The V and J ends lost 2 bases and 0 bases respectively, with 10 bases between them. The CDR3 DNA reads TGTGCCAGCAGTTACGGGGGCGGGTCGAACACCGGGGAGCTGTTTTTT. Translation: CASSYGGGSNTGELFF.

The chain links TRBV3-1 (or the pseudogene TRBV3-2) to TRBJ2-4; 10 nucleotides align to TRBD1. The CDR3 spans 15 residues. After removal of 0 bases from V and 7 bases from J, the junction contained 3 bases not matched to a gene. The germline gives CDR1 LGHDT, CDR2 YNNKEL (reference sequence). CDR3 in amino acids: CASSQDGGQGNIQYF. DNA for the CDR3: TGTGCCAGCAGCCAAGACGGGGGACAGGGGAACATTCAGTACTTC.

V and J are TRBV21-1 and TRBJ2-7; no DNA check was done on the table's D call, TRBD1. TRBV21-1 corresponds to a pseudogene. This CDR3 is built from 15 residues. The DNA for the CDR3 is TGTGCCAGCAGCAAGAGTGGGACAGGGATAGACGAGCAGTACTTC. This encodes CASSKSGTGIDEQYF.

In DNA form, the CDR3 reads TGCGCCAGCAGTGGGACTAATTCCTACAATGAGCAGTTCTTC. Translation gives CASSGTNSYNEQFF. The rearrangement links TRBV5-1 to TRBJ2-1; 7 bases match TRBD2. Germline CDR1 reads SGHRS; CDR2 reads YFSETQ. The CDR3 loop spans 14 amino acids. With V trimmed by 5 bases and J by 1 base, 3 bases remained unmatched.

This chain joins TRBV6-5 and TRBJ1-1; 9 bases line up with TRBD1. Germline loops: CDR1 MNHEY, CDR2 SVGAGI. This CDR3 is 14 amino acids long. V shed 2 bases, J shed 3 bases, and the junction held 1 base outside the gene matches. CDR3 nucleotide sequence: TGTGCCAGCAGTTACCGGACAGGGGACACTGAAGCTTTCTTT. Its translation: CASSYRTGDTEAFF.

The genes are TRBV2 and TRBJ1-5; 7 bases are a match to TRBD1. This CDR3 comprises 15 residues. Unmatched junction bases numbered 12, after V lost 6 bases and J lost 7 bases. Germline CDR1 SNHLY, CDR2 FYNNEI. In nucleotides, the CDR3 is TGTGCCAGCAGCTGGGGCAGGGGGTCTAGGCAGCCCCAGCATTTT. It specifies CASSWGRGSRQPQHF.

As concerns this clone: Other DNA sequences in this specimen translate into the identical CDR3. The chain links TRBV7-2 to TRBJ1-4; D ambiguous. The ends were cut back, 1 base at V and 5 bases at J, with 8 bases in the middle. Germline V gives CDR1 SGHTA, CDR2 FQGNSA. The length of the CDR3 is 14 residues. CDR3 amino acids: CASSLEYSNEKLFF. The CDR3 bases are TGTGCCAGCAGCTTAGAATACAGCAATGAAAAACTGTTTTTT.

The chain employs TRBV6-2 or TRBV6-3 and TRBJ1-1; D uncertain. Per the germline V gene, CDR1 is MNHEY and CDR2 is SVGEGT. V lost 2 bases and J lost 12, with 13 bases in between. This CDR3 has 12 residues. The CDR3 region has the DNA TGTGCCAGCAGTTACACCGGGGATACGTCTTTCTTT. Translating it yields CASSYTGDTSFF.

V is TRBV9 and J is TRBJ1-2; D is unresolved. The V end was cut by 4 bases, the J end by 4 bases, with 5 bases between. CDR1 is SGDLS, CDR2 YYNGEE, per germline. The CDR3 extends over 11 amino acids. The CDR3 sequence is CASSTRYGYTF. CDR3 DNA: TGTGCCAGCAGCACTCGCTATGGCTACACCTTC.

This chain uses TRBV13 with TRBJ1-1; TRBD1 matches 9 bases. The CDR3 runs 13 residues. The germline V gene encodes CDR1 PRHDT and CDR2 FYEKMQ (reference sequence). J was trimmed by 5 bases and V by 3 bases; bases with no gene match: 1. The CDR3 loop is CASSLTGGTEAFF. CDR3 coding DNA: TGTGCCAGCAGCTTGACAGGGGGGACTGAAGCTTTCTTT.

The rearrangement uses TRBV19 and TRBJ2-3; 9 bases are a match to TRBD2. CDR1 LNHDA and CDR2 SQIVND come from the germline V gene (reference sequence). Losses at the gene ends were 7 bases for V and 2 bases for J; bases not matched to a gene: 7. The CDR3 loop spans 15 amino acids. The CDR3 bases are TGTGCCAGTACCCCTTTAGCGGGAGTCACAGATACGCAGTATTTT. It yields the protein CASTPLAGVTDTQYF.